This TCR beta chain comes out of a study of blood T cell repertoires in COVID-19. Study-wide background: Cohort 3 donors counted as recovered after two negative PCRs, clearance, or resolved symptoms. In each case, the material was cDNA or gDNA derived from T cells, B-cell-depleted T cells, or PBMCs.

This CDR3 region has 11 residues. CDR1 and CDR2 from the germline V gene are DFQATT and SNEGSKA (reference sequence). Deletions cut 6 bases from V and 5 bases from J, with 8 bases between. The table came from immunoSEQ multiplex PCR; TCRdb's copy has only in-frame clones and leaves some out. The sample consists of some 160,000 clones, around 79% of them appearing once. The receptor was derived from an older woman in a cohort exposed to, infected with or recovered from COVID-19 (not recorded which). The rearrangement uses TRBV20-1 and TRBJ1-5; TRBD1 might be the D (5 bases). Sequenced: PBMCs or T cells enriched from blood (not recorded which). The CDR3 sequence is CSAARDQPQHF. The CDR3 bases are TGCAGTGCGGCCAGGGATCAGCCCCAGCATTTT.